The text below deals with one T cell receptor beta chain. Data came from immunoSEQ multiplex PCR; TCRdb stores just in-frame clones and leaves some out. Of about 140,000 clones in the sample, around four fifths were seen once. This entry is derived from a study of blood T cell repertoires in COVID-19. The CDR3 loop spans 14 amino acids. Germline assignment: CDR1 SGHTA and CDR2 FQGNSA. V shed 6 bases and J 3 bases; nucleotides not matched to a gene: 4. Material: PBMCs or T cells enriched from blood (not recorded which). The chain employs TRBV7-2 and TRBJ2-7, with TRBD2 matching over 11 bases. The sequence derives from a woman in her forties or fifties with acute COVID-19. The CDR3 nucleotides are TGTGCCAGCAGGACCGGGACTAGCGGCTACGAGCAGTACTTC. Translation: CASRTGTSGYEQYF.